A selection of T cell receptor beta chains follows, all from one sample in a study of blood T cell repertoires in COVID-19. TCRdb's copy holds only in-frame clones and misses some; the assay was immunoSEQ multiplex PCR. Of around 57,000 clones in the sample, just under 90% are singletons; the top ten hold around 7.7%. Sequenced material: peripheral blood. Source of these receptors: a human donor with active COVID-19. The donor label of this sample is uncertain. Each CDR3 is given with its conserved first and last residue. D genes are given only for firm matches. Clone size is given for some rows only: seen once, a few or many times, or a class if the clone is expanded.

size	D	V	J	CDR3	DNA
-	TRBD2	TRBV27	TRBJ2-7	CARIGTSGSGDHEQYF	TGTGCCAGGATTGGGACTAGCGGGAGTGGGGACCACGAGCAGTACTTC
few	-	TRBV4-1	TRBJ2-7	CASSQDLGTYEQYF	TGCGCCAGCAGCCAAGATTTGGGCACCTACGAGCAGTACTTC
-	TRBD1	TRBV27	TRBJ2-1	CASSPSGTGGYNEQFF	TGTGCCAGCAGCCCTTCCGGGACAGGGGGCTACAATGAGCAGTTCTTC
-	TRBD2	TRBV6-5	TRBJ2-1	CASSYSVGGNEQFF	TGTGCCAGCAGTTACTCGGTGGGAGGGAATGAGCAGTTCTTC
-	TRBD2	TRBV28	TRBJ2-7	CASSQTGEGQYF	TGTGCCAGCAGCCAAACCGGGGAGGGTCAGTACTTC
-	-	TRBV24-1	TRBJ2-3	CATSPSTGNTQYF	TGTGCCACCAGCCCCTCGACAGGCAATACGCAGTATTTT
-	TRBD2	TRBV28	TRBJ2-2	CASSPGTSLSPELFF	TGTGCCAGCAGTCCCGGGACTAGCCTCTCGCCGGAGCTGTTTTTT
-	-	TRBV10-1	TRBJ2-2	CASSQPGGELFF	TGCGCCAGCAGTCAACCCGGCGGGGAGCTGTTTTTT
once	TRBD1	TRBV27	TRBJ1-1	CASRTPTGQGRNTEAFF	TGTGCCAGCAGAACCCCGACGGGACAGGGAAGGAACACTGAAGCTTTCTTT
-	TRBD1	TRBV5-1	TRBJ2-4	CASSQTGTGGARNIQYF	TGCGCCAGCAGCCAAACCGGGACAGGGGGCGCCAGAAACATTCAGTACTTC
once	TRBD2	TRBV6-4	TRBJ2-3	CASSDGRGADTQYF	TGTGCCAGCAGTGACGGGAGGGGCGCAGATACGCAGTATTTT
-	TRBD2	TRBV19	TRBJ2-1	CASSQASGEVYEQFF	TGTGCCAGTAGTCAAGCCAGCGGGGAGGTATATGAGCAGTTCTTC
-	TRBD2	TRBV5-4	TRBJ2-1	CASTLGGRAYNEQFF	TGTGCCAGCACCCTAGGAGGGAGGGCTTACAATGAGCAGTTCTTC
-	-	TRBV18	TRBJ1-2	CASSLPEQGNYGYTF	TGTGCCAGCTCATTACCTGAACAGGGTAACTATGGCTACACCTTC
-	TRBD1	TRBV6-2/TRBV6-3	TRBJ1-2	CASSYSDRVGFYGYTF	TGTGCCAGCAGTTACTCGGACAGGGTCGGCTTCTATGGCTACACCTTC
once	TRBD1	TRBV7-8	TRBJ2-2	CASSQDRNGELFF	TGTGCCAGCAGCCAGGACAGGAACGGGGAGCTGTTTTTT
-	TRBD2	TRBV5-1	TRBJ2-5	CASSLALAGGRETQYF	TGCGCCAGCAGCTTGGCACTAGCGGGGGGCCGTGAGACCCAGTACTTC
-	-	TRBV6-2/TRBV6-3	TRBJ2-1	CASSYIGALINEQFF	TGTGCCAGCAGTTACATAGGGGCCCTGATCAATGAGCAGTTCTTC
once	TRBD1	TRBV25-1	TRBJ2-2	CASGTGGFTGELFF	TGTGCCAGCGGGACAGGGGGCTTCACCGGGGAGCTGTTTTTT
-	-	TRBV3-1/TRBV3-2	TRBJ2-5	CASSQPIHREKETQYF	TGTGCCAGCAGCCAACCCATTCACAGGGAGAAAGAGACCCAGTACTTC
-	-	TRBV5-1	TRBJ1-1	CASSLDSTGTEAFF	TGCGCCAGCAGCCTGGACAGTACCGGCACTGAAGCTTTCTTT
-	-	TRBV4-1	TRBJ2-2	CASSQDGSDGELFF	TGCGCCAGCAGCCAAGATGGCTCAGACGGGGAGCTGTTTTTT
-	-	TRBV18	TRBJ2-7	CASSPSSYEQYF	TGTGCCAGCTCACCGAGCTCCTACGAGCAGTACTTC
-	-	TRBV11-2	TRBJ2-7	CASSFLGAQYF	TGTGCCAGCAGCTTTCTAGGGGCGCAGTACTTC
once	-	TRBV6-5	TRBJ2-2	CASSLYGGELFF	TGTGCCAGCAGCCTGTACGGCGGGGAGCTGTTTTTT
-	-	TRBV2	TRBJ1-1	CASSEDAGSNTEAFF	TGTGCCAGCAGTGAGGATGCAGGGTCGAACACTGAAGCTTTCTTT
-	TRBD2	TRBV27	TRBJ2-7	CASSSQAGGNYEQYF	TGTGCCAGCAGTTCGCAAGCGGGAGGAAACTACGAGCAGTACTTC
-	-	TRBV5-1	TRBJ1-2	CASGLGAGELNYGYTF	TGCGCCAGCGGACTGGGCGCGGGGGAGCTTAACTATGGCTACACCTTC
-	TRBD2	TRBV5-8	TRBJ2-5	CASSWGQREWQETQYF	TGTGCCAGCAGCTGGGGCCAGCGGGAGTGGCAAGAGACCCAGTACTTC
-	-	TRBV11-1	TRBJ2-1	CASSLSWTTSYNEQFF	TGTGCCAGCAGCTTATCTTGGACTACTTCCTACAATGAGCAGTTCTTC
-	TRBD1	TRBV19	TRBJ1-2	CASSIGDFTDRVNYGYTF	TGTGCCAGTAGTATAGGCGACTTTACGGACAGGGTTAACTATGGCTACACCTTC
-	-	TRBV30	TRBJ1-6	CAWSLGRGEDLHF	TGTGCCTGGAGTCTGGGGAGAGGCGAAGACCTCCACTTT
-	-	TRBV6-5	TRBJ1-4	CASNQRQINEKLFF	TGTGCCAGCAATCAAAGACAGATTAATGAAAAACTGTTTTTT
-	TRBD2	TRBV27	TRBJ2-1	CASSLSVAGYNEQFF	TGTGCCAGCAGTTTATCGGTAGCGGGCTACAATGAGCAGTTCTTC
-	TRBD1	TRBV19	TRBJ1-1	CASSMATGGWWTEAFF	TGTGCCAGTAGTATGGCGACAGGGGGCTGGTGGACTGAAGCTTTCTTT
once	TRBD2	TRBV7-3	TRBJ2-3	CASSQAGGAVDTQYF	TGTGCCAGCAGTCAAGCGGGAGGAGCGGTCGATACGCAGTATTTT
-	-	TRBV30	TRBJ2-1	CAWSVDETRPWDNEQFF	TGTGCCTGGAGTGTAGACGAGACTAGACCGTGGGACAATGAGCAGTTCTTC
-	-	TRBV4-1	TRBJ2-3	CASSASGSAGTDTQYF	TGCGCCAGCAGCGCCTCGGGGAGCGCTGGGACAGATACGCAGTATTTT
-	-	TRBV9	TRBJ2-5	CASSYGGPQETQYF	TGTGCCAGCAGCTACGGGGGGCCCCAAGAGACCCAGTACTTC
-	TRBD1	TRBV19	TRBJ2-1	CASSGSGQGKGQFF	TGTGCCAGTAGTGGTAGTGGACAGGGAAAGGGGCAGTTCTTC
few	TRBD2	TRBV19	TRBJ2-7	CASSPGLAGPREQYF	TGTGCCAGTAGTCCCGGACTAGCGGGCCCGAGGGAGCAGTACTTC
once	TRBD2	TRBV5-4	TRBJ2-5	CASSLEVLAGGQETQYF	TGTGCCAGCAGCTTGGAGGTTCTGGCGGGGGGGCAAGAGACCCAGTACTTC
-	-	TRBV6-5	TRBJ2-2	CASSYFPEGGELFF	TGTGCCAGCAGTTATTTCCCTGAGGGCGGGGAGCTGTTTTTT
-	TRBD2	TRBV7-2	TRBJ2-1	CASSFTSGDEQFF	TGTGCCAGCAGCTTCACTAGCGGGGATGAGCAGTTCTTC
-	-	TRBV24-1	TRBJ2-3	CATSDSPRTDTQYF	TGTGCCACCAGTGATAGCCCCCGCACAGATACGCAGTATTTT
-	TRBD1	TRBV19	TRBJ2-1	CASSEGTAIWNEQFF	TGTGCCAGTAGTGAGGGGACAGCGATCTGGAATGAGCAGTTCTTC
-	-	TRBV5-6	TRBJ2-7	CASSSPYRLGYEQYF	TGTGCCAGCAGCTCACCCTACAGGCTCGGGTACGAGCAGTACTTC
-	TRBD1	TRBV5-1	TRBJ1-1	CASSPRQGDTEAFF	TGCGCCAGCAGCCCGCGACAGGGGGACACTGAAGCTTTCTTT
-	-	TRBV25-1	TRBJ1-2	CASSKRTSNYGYTF	TGTGCCAGCAGTAAACGGACTTCTAACTATGGCTACACCTTC
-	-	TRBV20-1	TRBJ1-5	CSASTGQPQHF	TGCAGTGCTAGTACCGGTCAGCCCCAGCATTTT
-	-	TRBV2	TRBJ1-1	CASSVLDRNTEAFF	TGTGCCAGCAGTGTCCTCGACAGGAACACTGAAGCTTTCTTT
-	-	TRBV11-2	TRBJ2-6	CASSLVGNGANVLTF	TGTGCCAGCAGCTTAGTCGGGAATGGGGCCAACGTCCTGACTTTC
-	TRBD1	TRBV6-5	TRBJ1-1	CASSHFGITGATEAFF	TGTGCCAGCAGTCACTTCGGGATTACAGGGGCCACTGAAGCTTTCTTT
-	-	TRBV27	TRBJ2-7	CASSPAGFRAEQYF	TGTGCCAGCAGTCCCGCAGGCTTCAGGGCCGAGCAGTACTTC
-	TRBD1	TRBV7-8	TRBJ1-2	CASSSEEGAYYGYTF	TGTGCCAGCAGCTCAGAAGAGGGGGCGTACTATGGCTACACCTTC
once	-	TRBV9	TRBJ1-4	CASSPLATTNEKLFF	TGTGCCAGCAGCCCCCTGGCAACAACTAATGAAAAACTGTTTTTT
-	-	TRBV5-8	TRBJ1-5	CASSLDSRDQPQHF	TGTGCCAGCAGCTTAGACTCCCGGGATCAGCCCCAGCATTTT
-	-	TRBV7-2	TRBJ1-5	CASSLRGPYSNQPQHF	TGTGCCAGCAGCTTAAGGGGTCCCTATAGCAATCAGCCCCAGCATTTT
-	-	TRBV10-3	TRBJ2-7	CAIWGGESGYEQYF	TGTGCCATCTGGGGTGGTGAGAGCGGCTACGAGCAGTACTTC